This entry lists 28 T cell receptor beta chains sequenced from one sample in a study of blood T cell repertoires in COVID-19. Produced via immunoSEQ multiplex PCR; TCRdb's table is partial and in-frame only. The table shows about 120,000 clones, with roughly 85% occurring only once. The sequenced material came from peripheral blood. Receptors originate from a human donor in a cohort sampled during active COVID-19.

V usage is TRBV3-1 (or the pseudogene TRBV3-2) and J usage is TRBJ1-2; 10 bases fit TRBD1. This CDR3 is 13 amino acids long. V dropped 3 bases and J dropped 6; count of bases not matched to a gene: 1. Germline lookup yields CDR1 LGHDT and CDR2 YNNKEL (reference sequence). CDR3 coding DNA: TGTGCCAGCAGCCAGGGACAGGGGAATGGCTACACCTTC. Its protein product is CASSQGQGNGYTF.

The V call is TRBV7-8, the J call TRBJ2-5; a possible D gene is TRBD2 (5 bases). The CDR3 covers 17 residues. V was trimmed by 0 bases and J by 4 bases, leaving 18 bases between them. CDR1 is SGHVS, CDR2 FQNEAQ, per germline. CDR3 in amino acids: CASSLAFRTAVGETQYF. The CDR3 nucleotides are TGTGCCAGCAGCTTAGCTTTCCGGACTGCCGTTGGAGAGACCCAGTACTTC.

This chain uses TRBV6-5 with TRBJ1-5, with D possibly matching TRBD1 (5 bases). Trimming cost V 6 bases and J 5 bases, with 17 bases left between them. Per germline, CDR1 MNHEY and CDR2 SVGAGI. The CDR3 extends over 15 amino acids. The DNA for the CDR3 is TGTGCCAGCAGGATCCGGGACGGAGGGTATCAGCCCCAGCATTTT. It encodes CASRIRDGGYQPQHF.

The chain carries TRBV19 and TRBJ1-1, with D perhaps matching TRBD1 (5 bases). Per germline, CDR1 LNHDA and CDR2 SQIVND (reference sequence). The CDR3 has 13 residues. V shed 5 bases and J shed 4 bases, with 11 bases lying between them. Here the CDR3 DNA reads TGTGCCAGTAGTTCCTCAGGGTTCACTGAAGCTTTCTTT. The encoded protein is CASSSSGFTEAFF.

V gene TRBV12-3 or TRBV12-4 combines with J gene TRBJ1-1, with TRBD1 as a possible D gene (6 bases). Trimming cost V 3 bases and J 5 bases, with 10 bases left between them. CDR3 size: 13 residues. The CDR3 is CASSLDSPTEAFF. In DNA form, the CDR3 reads TGTGCCAGCAGTTTGGACAGCCCGACTGAAGCTTTCTTT.

The rearrangement joins TRBV20-1 to TRBJ2-7; a weak D match, TRBD2 (6 bases). Germline V gene data show CDR1 as DFQATT and CDR2 as SNEGSKA (reference sequence). The CDR3 runs 15 residues. V was cut by 5 bases and J by 0 bases, with 17 bases left in between. The CDR3 here is CSARGFSGSSYEQYF. The CDR3 DNA is TGCAGTGCTCGTGGCTTTAGCGGAAGCTCCTACGAGCAGTACTTC.

V usage is TRBV6-5 and J usage is TRBJ2-3, with 8 bases that match TRBD1. CDR1 and CDR2 from the germline V gene are MNHEY and SVGAGI. V was pared by 6 bases and J by 7 bases, with 12 bases of the junction left unmatched. The CDR3 extends over 15 amino acids. CDR3 residues: CASRRSSRGLNTQYF. The CDR3 bases are TGTGCCAGCAGACGGTCATCCAGGGGGCTGAATACGCAGTATTTT.

The chain couples TRBV7-9 to TRBJ2-5; D is possibly TRBD1 (6 bases). The CDR3 totals 13 residues. Germline lookup yields CDR1 SEHNR and CDR2 FQNEAQ (reference sequence). V lost 5 bases and J lost 5, with 12 bases in between. CDR3 amino acids: CASSLRQAETQYF. CDR3 in DNA: TGTGCCAGCAGCCTTAGACAGGCCGAGACCCAGTACTTC.

This clone was counted between two and nine times. The J gene is TRBJ1-4, the V gene TRBV28, with a possible D match to TRBD1 (6 bases). The V gene lost 2 bases and the J gene lost 5 bases, with 9 bases spanning the gap. This CDR3 comprises 14 residues. Per germline, CDR1 MDHEN and CDR2 SYDVKM. The CDR3 DNA sequence: TGTGCCAGCAGTTTAGCAGGGGCCAATGAAAAACTGTTTTTT. It encodes CASSLAGANEKLFF.

This clone was seen a few times. The chain combines TRBV18 with TRBJ1-4; the D is unclear. Germline lookup yields CDR1 KGHSH and CDR2 LQKENI. This CDR3 has 17 amino acids. V lost 6 bases to trimming and J lost 4 bases, with 21 bases between them. CDR3 residues: CASSLRGWELGNEKLFF. CDR3 nucleotide sequence: TGTGCCAGCTCTCTCCGGGGTTGGGAACTCGGTAATGAAAAACTGTTTTTT.

The rearrangement uses TRBV28 and TRBJ2-7, with 10 bases aligning to TRBD1. Trimming took 3 bases from V and 3 from J; bases not matched to a gene: 5. The CDR3 is 15 residues long. The V gene's germline CDR1 is MDHEN and CDR2 SYDVKM. CDR3 protein: CASSLLGQGYYEQYF. DNA of the CDR3: TGTGCCAGCAGTTTGTTGGGACAGGGGTACTACGAGCAGTACTTC.

Only one count was recorded for this clone. The chain couples TRBV24-1 to TRBJ1-1; a weak D match, TRBD1 (5 bases). The V and J ends lost 5 bases and 6 bases respectively, with 12 bases between them. The CDR3 length is 13 residues. Looked up from germline, CDR1 is KGHDR and CDR2 is SFDVKD. This CDR3 is CATSVAGNAEAFF. In DNA form, the CDR3 reads TGTGCCACCAGTGTTGCAGGGAATGCTGAAGCTTTCTTT.

The chain carries TRBV7-2 and TRBJ2-3; weak D call: TRBD2 (6 bases). The CDR3 extends over 15 amino acids. Between the trimmed V and J ends, which lost 6 bases and 3 bases, there was a span of 16 bases. Germline CDR1 SGHTA, CDR2 FQGNSA. The CDR3 protein is CASSLEEGPTDTQYF. CDR3 sequence (DNA): TGTGCCAGCAGTCTAGAGGAGGGTCCGACAGATACGCAGTATTTT.

This chain uses TRBV5-6 with TRBJ2-7, with 14 bases aligning to TRBD2. This CDR3 contains 19 residues. CDR1 is SGHDT and CDR2 is YYEEEE in the germline V gene. J was trimmed by 5 bases and V by 1 base; bases with no gene match: 14. Here the CDR3 reads CASSLKRVRTSGRFHEQYF. As DNA, the CDR3 is TGTGCCAGCAGCTTGAAGAGAGTAAGGACTAGCGGGAGGTTCCACGAGCAGTACTTC.

The chain carries TRBV11-3 and TRBJ2-1, with 13 bases lining up with TRBD2. The V gene end was trimmed by 0 bases and the J gene end by 6 bases; junction bases not matched to a gene: 5. Germline CDR1 and CDR2: SGHNT and YENEEA. There are 17 residues in the CDR3. The CDR3 DNA is TGTGCCAGCAGCTTAGAGACCGGACTAGCGGGAGTCAATGAGCAGTTCTTC. Its protein product is CASSLETGLAGVNEQFF.

The chain employs TRBV4-2 and TRBJ1-1, with a weak D call TRBD1 (6 bases). V was clipped by 9 bases and J by 3 bases, with 14 bases between them. Germline assignment: CDR1 LGHNA and CDR2 YNFKEQ. The CDR3 contains 13 residues. This CDR3 is CASTRSGDTEAFF. The CDR3 region has the DNA TGTGCCAGTACCCGCTCAGGGGACACTGAAGCTTTCTTT.

This clone was observed at least ten times. This rearrangement joins TRBV11-2 to TRBJ1-1; D remains unclear. Germline V gives CDR1 SGHAT, CDR2 FQNNGV. The CDR3 is made up of 11 amino acids. The V and J ends lost 5 bases and 1 base respectively, with 2 bases between them. CDR3 protein: CASSQNTEAFF. CDR3 sequence (DNA): TGTGCCAGCAGCCAGAACACTGAAGCTTTCTTT.

This chain connects TRBV19 to TRBJ2-2; 9 bases fit TRBD1. J lost 1 base, V lost 7 bases, and 4 bases had no gene match. CDR1 and CDR2 (germline): LNHDA, SQIVND (reference sequence). The CDR3 extends over 15 amino acids. CDR3 nucleotide sequence: TGTGCCAGTACATCGACAGGGGGGAACACCGGGGAGCTGTTTTTT. It yields the protein CASTSTGGNTGELFF.

V is TRBV30 and J is TRBJ2-7; 12 nucleotides match TRBD1. V gave up 4 bases and J gave up 5 bases; unmatched junction bases: 6. The germline V gene has CDR1 GTSNPN and CDR2 SVGIG (reference sequence). This CDR3 has 14 residues. The CDR3 reads CAWNPGQGADEQYF. DNA for the CDR3: TGTGCCTGGAACCCGGGACAGGGGGCCGACGAGCAGTACTTC.

The rearrangement joins TRBV5-5 to TRBJ2-5; a weak D match, TRBD1 (5 bases). Trimming cost V 4 bases and J 2 bases, with 15 bases left between them. The CDR3 contains 15 residues. Germline values: CDR1 SGHKS, CDR2 YYEKEE (reference sequence). CDR3 sequence: CASSPVRQRQETQYF. In nucleotides, the CDR3 is TGTGCCAGCAGCCCGGTGAGACAGAGACAAGAGACCCAGTACTTC.

This chain joins TRBV3-1 (or the pseudogene TRBV3-2) and TRBJ2-1; 7 nucleotides match TRBD2. The CDR3 length is 13 residues. In germline, CDR1 is LGHDT, CDR2 YNNKEL (reference sequence). J gave up 11 bases and V 1 base, and 5 bases lay outside the gene matches. The DNA for the CDR3 is TGTGCCAGCAGCCAAGGGGGGGGAGGGCAGCAGTTCTTC. It specifies CASSQGGGGQQFF.

Turning to this clone: This specimen includes other DNA sequences encoding the same CDR3. This chain joins TRBV28 and TRBJ1-1; 9 positions match TRBD1. V trimming: 4 bases; J trimming: 0 bases; junction bases outside the gene matches: 3. Germline V CDR1 and CDR2: MDHEN, SYDVKM. This CDR3 spans 15 amino acids. The chain's CDR3 is CASSSTGGMNTEAFF. DNA for the CDR3: TGTGCCAGCAGTTCTACAGGGGGCATGAACACTGAAGCTTTCTTT.

The rearrangement joins TRBV7-2 to TRBJ1-1; D is uncertain. The CDR3 is 14 amino acids. Germline V gene sequence: CDR1 SGHTA, CDR2 FQGNSA. V dropped 6 bases and J dropped 4 bases, with 15 bases sitting between them. CDR3 sequence reads: CASSGFGSGTEAFF. CDR3 nucleotide sequence: TGTGCCAGCAGTGGGTTTGGATCAGGCACTGAAGCTTTCTTT.

V usage is TRBV5-1 and J usage is TRBJ2-7; D might be TRBD2 (6 bases). Trimming pared 0 bases from V and 6 bases from J, leaving 10 bases between. The CDR3 runs to 13 residues. Germline V gene sequence: CDR1 SGHRS, CDR2 YFSETQ. CDR3 bases: TGCGCCAGCAGCTTGGTCGGGGGTTCCGAGCAGTACTTC. Its protein is CASSLVGGSEQYF. The whole variable domain, remainder taken from reference TRBV5-1 and TRBJ2-7, is KAGVTQTPRYLIKTRGQQVTLSCSPISGHRSVSWYQQTPGQGLQFLFEYFSETQRNKGNFPGRFSGRQFSNSRSEMNVSTLELGDSALYLCASSLVGGSEQYFGPGTRLTVT.

This clone was seen only once. The chain carries TRBV6-5 and TRBJ2-5; TRBD2 agrees at 10 bases. Germline CDR1 is MNHEY and CDR2 is SVGAGI. The CDR3 consists of 14 residues. Losses at the gene ends were 7 bases for V and 5 bases for J; bases not matched to a gene: 7. The CDR3 region has the DNA TGTGCCAGCACGAGCGGGGGGGCTTGGGAGACCCAGTACTTC. Translated: CASTSGGAWETQYF.

The chain links TRBV6-2 or TRBV6-3 to TRBJ1-6, with D unresolved. Trimming shortened V by 6 bases and J by 0 bases, and 15 bases separated the two germline ends. The CDR3 is 17 residues long. Germline-derived CDR1 and CDR2 are MNHEY and SVGEGT. This CDR3 is CASSREEIFSYNSPLHF. Written as DNA, the CDR3 is TGTGCCAGCAGCCGAGAGGAAATTTTCTCCTATAATTCACCCCTCCACTTT.

Comment on this clone: One junction end disagrees with the germline gene, perhaps due to a read error. The chain employs TRBV28 and TRBJ2-7; TRBD2 aligns across 14 bases. From germline, CDR1 is MDHEN and CDR2 SYDVKM. The CDR3 loop spans 15 amino acids. The CDR3 region has the DNA TGTGCCAGCAGGGACACATTTGGGGGACTAGCGGGGGTAACCTTC. Translation: CASRDTFGGLAGVTF. Supplemented by reference TRBV28 and TRBJ2-7, the full variable domain reads DVKVTQSSRYLVKRTGEKVFLECVQDMDHENMFWYRQDPGLGLRLIYFSYDVKMKEKGDIPEGYSVSREKKERFSLILESASTNQTSMYLCASRDTFGGLAGVTFGPGTRLTVT.

The V and J genes are TRBV6-5 and TRBJ2-7; 9 bases align to TRBD2. Germline values: CDR1 MNHEY, CDR2 SVGAGI. This CDR3 contains 15 residues. Trimming at V came to 5 bases and at J to 3 bases, leaving 8 bases not matched to a gene. The CDR3 region is CASSQVAGGRYEQYF. The DNA of the CDR3 is TGTGCCAGCAGTCAGGTCGCGGGGGGGCGCTACGAGCAGTACTTC.